The 27 T cell receptor beta chains listed next were all sequenced from one sample in a study of blood T cell repertoires in COVID-19. Only in-frame clones appear in the TCRdb table, and some are missing; sequencing was by immunoSEQ multiplex PCR. The sample includes under 300,000 clones, roughly nine tenths seen only once; the top ten take approximately 12%. Specimen: peripheral blood. Source of these receptors: a young woman with COVID-19, enrolled during active disease.

This chain joins TRBV10-3 and TRBJ1-4; D unclear. Trimming pared 3 bases from V and 4 bases from J, leaving 9 bases between. The CDR3 spans 14 residues. CDR1 is ENHRY and CDR2 is SYGVKD in the germline V gene. The CDR3 sequence is CAISDDLGNEKLFF. The DNA of the CDR3 is TGTGCCATCAGTGATGATCTAGGTAATGAAAAACTGTTTTTT.

The V gene is TRBV3-1 (or the pseudogene TRBV3-2), the J gene TRBJ2-7, with D possibly TRBD1 on 6 matching bases. The CDR3 has 13 amino acids. Deletions cut 2 bases from V and 7 bases from J, with 12 bases between. The germline CDR1 and CDR2 sequences are LGHDT and YNNKEL (reference sequence). CDR3 loop: CASSQNPDREQYF. DNA for the CDR3: TGTGCCAGCAGCCAAAACCCTGACAGGGAGCAGTACTTC.

The chain is built from TRBV11-2 and TRBJ2-3; TRBD1 agrees at 7 bases. There are 16 residues in the CDR3. J lost 3 bases, V lost 1 base, and 7 bases had no gene match. CDR1 SGHAT and CDR2 FQNNGV come from the germline V gene. Written as DNA, the CDR3 is TGTGCCAGCAGCTTAGTAGGGGGACAGCCTACAGATACGCAGTATTTT. It is translated as CASSLVGGQPTDTQYF.

The CDR3: CASSSVLLWSSGNTIYF. CDR3 bases: TGTGCCAGCAGCTCAGTGCTCTTGTGGAGCTCTGGAAACACCATATATTTT. The J gene is TRBJ1-3, the V gene TRBV7-2, with no clear D. Germline loops: CDR1 SGHTA, CDR2 FQGNSA. This CDR3 is built from 17 residues. The V end was cut by 4 bases, the J end by 0 bases, with 16 bases between.

The chain couples TRBV29-1 to TRBJ1-3, with D possibly matching TRBD1 (5 bases). The CDR3 contains 16 residues. Trimming pared 5 bases from V and 0 bases from J, leaving 17 bases between. CDR1 is SQVTM and CDR2 is ANQGSEA in the germline V gene. The CDR3 coding sequence is TGCAGCGTTATCGGCCTACAGGAAAGCTCTGGAAACACCATATATTTT. Protein: CSVIGLQESSGNTIYF.

The rearrangement links TRBV6-6 to TRBJ1-2, with D tentatively TRBD1 (6 bases). The CDR3 loop spans 11 amino acids. V was cut by 5 bases and J by 9 bases, with 10 bases left in between. CDR1 and CDR2 from the germline V gene are MNHNY and SVGAGI (reference sequence). The CDR3 loop is CASSVGDSYTF. For the CDR3, the DNA is TGTGCCAGCAGTGTGGGGGACAGCTACACCTTC.

This chain links TRBV10-1 with TRBJ2-1, with TRBD2 matching over 13 bases. This CDR3 contains 15 residues. V dropped 4 bases and J dropped 8; count of bases not matched to a gene: 5. Germline V gene data show CDR1 as WNHNN and CDR2 as SYGVQD (reference sequence). The CDR3 sequence: CASSGGLAGRDEQFF. The DNA of the CDR3 is TGCGCCAGCAGTGGGGGACTAGCGGGGAGGGATGAGCAGTTCTTC.

This chain connects TRBV25-1 to TRBJ2-7; D perhaps matches TRBD2 (5 bases). Germline V gene lookup returns CDR1 MGHDK and CDR2 SYGVNS. Trimming took 7 bases from V and 6 from J, leaving 13 bases between them. The CDR3 covers 12 residues. The CDR3 reads CASTRGGGEQYF. In nucleotides, the CDR3 is TGTGCCAGCACCCGAGGAGGAGGCGAGCAGTACTTC.

This clone has only one observation. The chain employs TRBV3-1 (or the pseudogene TRBV3-2) and TRBJ2-1; D is perhaps TRBD1 (6 bases). Germline CDR1 LGHDT, CDR2 YNNKEL (reference sequence). The V end was cut by 4 bases, the J end by 7 bases, with 14 bases between. The CDR3 is 14 amino acids. DNA of the CDR3: TGTGCCAGCAGCCCCCCGACAGGAATTAATGAGCAGTTCTTC. Amino acid sequence: CASSPPTGINEQFF.

J is TRBJ2-7 and V is TRBV5-5; maybe TRBD2 (6 bases). The V end was cut by 2 bases, the J end by 5 bases, with 14 bases between. This CDR3 has 14 amino acids. Germline assignment: CDR1 SGHKS and CDR2 YYEKEE (reference sequence). The CDR3, as DNA: TGTGCCAGCAGCTTTGGGTGGAGGGTGAACGAGCAGTACTTC. Its translation is CASSFGWRVNEQYF.

The chain couples TRBV18 to TRBJ1-5, with D hard to call. From germline, CDR1 is KGHSH and CDR2 LQKENI. Trimming cost V 2 bases and J 9 bases, with 17 bases left between them. The CDR3 has 15 residues. CDR3 DNA: TGTGCCAGCTCACCAGCTTCGGCGGCGGAAGGGCCCCAGCATTTT. It yields the protein CASSPASAAEGPQHF. The complete variable domain, with remaining parts taken from reference TRBV18 and TRBJ1-5, reads NAGVMQNPRHLVRRRGQEARLRCSPMKGHSHVYWYRQLPEEGLKFMVYLQKENIIDESGMPKERFSAEFPKEGPSILRIQQVVRGDSAAYFCASSPASAAEGPQHFGDGTRLSIL.

In its sample, this clone was seen a few times. The V and J genes are TRBV19 and TRBJ1-6; D unresolved. V dropped 9 bases and J dropped 13 bases, with 16 bases sitting between them. Germline assignment: CDR1 LNHDA and CDR2 SQIVND (reference sequence). CDR3 size: 12 residues. The CDR3 nucleotides read TGTGCCAGCGGACTGATGATGGGGCCCCTCCACTTT. Protein product: CASGLMMGPLHF.

The rearrangement joins TRBV18 to TRBJ1-4; D remains ambiguous. CDR1 KGHSH and CDR2 LQKENI come from the germline V gene. The CDR3 contains 15 residues. The germline V and J ends were trimmed by 3 bases and 2 bases, with 10 bases remaining between them. The CDR3 sequence is CASSPTVGTNEKLFF. The CDR3 DNA reads as TGTGCCAGCTCACCCACGGTGGGCACTAATGAAAAACTGTTTTTT.

The genes are TRBV14 and TRBJ2-7, with 7 positions matching TRBD1. The ends lost 4 bases at V and 2 bases at J; junction bases unmatched: 14. Per the germline V gene, CDR1 is SGHDN and CDR2 is FVKESK. The CDR3 spans 17 residues. DNA for the CDR3: TGTGCCAGCAGCCGAGTTTCTGGGACAGACATTCCCTACGAGCAGTACTTC. It encodes CASSRVSGTDIPYEQYF.

This clone appeared a few times. This chain uses TRBV2 with TRBJ1-1, with 7 positions matching TRBD1. Trimming cost V 6 bases and J 5 bases; bases outside gene matches: 6. This CDR3 has 13 residues. The germline V gene has CDR1 SNHLY and CDR2 FYNNEI. In nucleotides, the CDR3 is TGTGCCAGCAGAAGACAGGGCAGGACTGAAGCTTTCTTT. Amino acid sequence: CASRRQGRTEAFF.

This chain connects TRBV19 to TRBJ1-5, with D unclear. V dropped 3 bases and J dropped 5 bases, with 17 bases sitting between them. The CDR3 runs 16 residues. Germline CDR1 is LNHDA and CDR2 is SQIVND (reference sequence). The CDR3 reads CASSIVRVVRHQPQHF. The CDR3 region has the DNA TGTGCCAGTAGTATTGTTAGAGTGGTCAGGCATCAGCCCCAGCATTTT.

The rearrangement uses TRBV3-1 (or the pseudogene TRBV3-2) and TRBJ2-2, with TRBD1 matching over 8 bases. CDR1 is LGHDT, CDR2 YNNKEL, per germline (reference sequence). The CDR3 length is 16 residues. The V segment lost 3 bases and the J segment 6 bases; nucleotides outside the gene matches: 9. CDR3 bases: TGTGCCAGCAGCCAGGACAGGGCAATCTGGTCCGGGGAGCTGTTTTTT. Residues: CASSQDRAIWSGELFF.

This chain uses TRBV5-8 with TRBJ2-1; 9 bases agree with TRBD2. The CDR3 is 20 amino acids. The J segment lost 2 bases and the V segment lost 4 bases, leaving 19 bases of the junction unmatched. In germline, CDR1 is SGHTS, CDR2 YDEGEE. Here the CDR3 DNA reads TGTGCCAGCAGCCCTCCGGTGGGCGGGGGGGTAATATCCCCCTACAATGAGCAGTTCTTC. Translated: CASSPPVGGGVISPYNEQFF.

This clone was seen a few times. The chain couples TRBV7-9 to TRBJ2-5; D gene uncertain. The CDR3 length is 11 residues. Germline V gene lookup returns CDR1 SEHNR and CDR2 FQNEAQ (reference sequence). Trimming took off 4 bases at V and 2 bases at J, with 2 bases between the two ends. CDR3 sequence: CASSSQETQYF. The CDR3 region has the DNA TGTGCCAGCAGCTCTCAAGAGACCCAGTACTTC.

About this clone itself: Within the sample, other DNA sequences also encode this same CDR3. The J gene is TRBJ2-7, the V gene TRBV6-5; 7 bases fit TRBD2. Germline CDR1 and CDR2: MNHEY and SVGAGI. The ends lost 0 bases at V and 7 bases at J; junction bases unmatched: 0. The CDR3 loop spans 12 amino acids. The CDR3 sequence: CASSYSGGEQYF. CDR3 coding DNA: TGTGCCAGCAGTTACTCGGGAGGGGAGCAGTACTTC.

The chain has TRBV27 and TRBJ1-2, with TRBD1 matching over 7 bases. This CDR3 has 15 amino acids. Germline-derived CDR1 and CDR2 are MNHEY and SMNVEV (reference sequence). The junction had 5 bases not matched to a gene; V was cut back by 0 bases and J by 4 bases. The CDR3 region is CASSLSGGWGYGYTF. DNA for the CDR3: TGTGCCAGCAGTTTATCAGGGGGCTGGGGCTATGGCTACACCTTC.

This chain links TRBV5-4 with TRBJ2-2; tentative D call: TRBD1 (6 bases). CDR1 SGHNT and CDR2 YYREEE come from the germline V gene (reference sequence). With 5 bases removed from V and 0 bases from J, the gap between germline ends came to 11 bases. The CDR3 has 15 residues. CDR3 sequence: CASSPGDTNTGELFF. CDR3 coding DNA: TGTGCCAGCAGTCCCGGGGACACGAACACCGGGGAGCTGTTTTTT.

The chain combines TRBV2 with TRBJ2-7; 7 bases align to TRBD1. The germline CDR1 and CDR2 sequences are SNHLY and FYNNEI. Trimming cost V 5 bases and J 5 bases; bases outside gene matches: 15. The CDR3 runs to 16 residues. CDR3: CASSHVEGGQLDEQYF. The CDR3 DNA reads as TGTGCCAGCAGTCACGTGGAAGGGGGCCAGTTAGACGAGCAGTACTTC. The whole variable domain, filled in from reference TRBV2 and TRBJ2-7, reads EPEVTQTPSHQVTQMGQEVILRCVPISNHLYFYWYRQILGQKVEFLVSFYNNEISEKSEIFDDQFSVERPDGSNFTLKIRSTKLEDSAMYFCASSHVEGGQLDEQYFGPGTRLTVT.

The V and J genes are TRBV3-1 (or the pseudogene TRBV3-2) and TRBJ2-5; tentatively, D is TRBD2 (6 bases). V was cut by 4 bases and J by 4 bases, with 22 bases left in between. CDR3 size: 17 residues. Looked up from germline, CDR1 is LGHDT and CDR2 is YNNKEL (reference sequence). CDR3 DNA sequence: TGTGCCAGCAGCCTCCCCCAGACTAGTTTGGTTGGAGAGACCCAGTACTTC. This sequence encodes CASSLPQTSLVGETQYF.

This clone has just a few counts. This same CDR3 is encoded by further DNA sequences in the sample. The chain employs TRBV7-9 and TRBJ1-5, with D perhaps matching TRBD1 (5 bases). The V end lost 2 bases, the J end lost 4 bases, and 6 bases lay between the germline ends. Germline V gene data show CDR1 as SEHNR and CDR2 as FQNEAQ (reference sequence). There are 13 residues in the CDR3. As DNA, the CDR3 is TGTGCCAGCAGCTTACAGGGTAATCAGCCCCAGCATTTT. Residues: CASSLQGNQPQHF.

V is TRBV18 and J is TRBJ2-7; D is undetermined. V shed 6 bases and J shed 0 bases, with 18 bases lying between them. The V gene's germline CDR1 is KGHSH and CDR2 LQKENI. The CDR3 loop spans 16 amino acids. CDR3 in amino acids: CASSSETPPDSYEQYF. DNA of the CDR3: TGTGCCAGCTCTTCCGAAACGCCCCCAGACTCCTACGAGCAGTACTTC.

Here the CDR3 reads CASSEYFSNQPQHF. For the CDR3, the DNA is TGTGCCAGTAGTGAGTATTTTAGCAATCAGCCCCAGCATTTT. The rearrangement links TRBV19 to TRBJ1-5; no clear D. Deletions cut 5 bases from V and 0 bases from J, with 8 bases between. CDR1 and CDR2 from the germline V gene are LNHDA and SQIVND (reference sequence). The CDR3 spans 14 residues.